This T cell receptor (beta chain) was retrieved from a study of shared clonotypes between healthy human individuals. Measured with immunoSEQ multiplex PCR; TCRdb has only the in-frame clones, and not every one. Among hundreds of thousands of clones listed, around 80% were seen once. The CDR3 consists of 15 residues. Per the germline V gene, CDR1 is MDHEN and CDR2 is SYDVKM. Trimming took 6 bases from V and 4 from J; bases not matched to a gene: 7. The source of this sequence is a woman in her forties in good health. Some clones in this sample may be carry-over from other donors' samples. The specimen was PBMCs. The chain joins TRBV28 to TRBJ1-4; 8 bases align to TRBD1. CDR3 bases: TGTGCCAGCAGCCTAGGGACAGGCTATAATGAAAAACTGTTTTTT. This codes for CASSLGTGYNEKLFF.